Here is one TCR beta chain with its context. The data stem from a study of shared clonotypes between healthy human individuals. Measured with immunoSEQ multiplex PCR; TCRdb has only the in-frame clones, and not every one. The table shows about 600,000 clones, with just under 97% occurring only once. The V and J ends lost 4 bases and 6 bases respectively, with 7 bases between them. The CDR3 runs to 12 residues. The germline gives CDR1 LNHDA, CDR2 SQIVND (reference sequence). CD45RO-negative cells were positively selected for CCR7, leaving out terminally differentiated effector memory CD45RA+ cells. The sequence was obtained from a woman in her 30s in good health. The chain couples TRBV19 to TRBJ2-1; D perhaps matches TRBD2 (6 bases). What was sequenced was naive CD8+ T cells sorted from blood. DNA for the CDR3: TGTGCCAGTAGTACGCGGGGCAATGAGCAGTTCTTC. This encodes CASSTRGNEQFF.